This T cell receptor beta chain was captured by sequencing in a study of blood T cell repertoires in COVID-19. Only in-frame clones appear in the TCRdb table, and some are missing; sequencing was by immunoSEQ multiplex PCR. The sample holds about 150,000 clones, roughly 85% seen once. CDR1 and CDR2 from the germline V gene are KGHSH and LQKENI. This CDR3 spans 16 amino acids. The trim removed 0 bases at V and 5 bases at J, leaving 7 bases unmatched. Source material: peripheral blood. J is TRBJ1-5 and V is TRBV18; 7 positions agree with TRBD1. This TCR was sampled from a man between 65 and 85 years old with acute or convalescent COVID-19. CDR3 bases: TGTGCCAGCTCACCACCGTCAGGGGGAAGGGATCAGCCCCAGCATTTT. Translating it yields CASSPPSGGRDQPQHF.